In its sample, the clone carrying this T cell receptor (beta chain) was seen a few times. No antigen is known for it. This sample is drawn from a study of T cells in Graves' hyperthyroidism and ophthalmopathy. Amplification yielded TCR beta CDR3 regions, with RNA transcripts as the source. RT-PCR in the first round (using the HTBI primer set) targeted the TCR CDR3. Each CDR3 protein gets one entry after TCRdb re-called the multiplex PCR reads with MiXCR. The sample records about 500,000 distinct CDR3 sequences, 40% to 50% being singletons. Uncontrolled infections, other autoimmune diseases, pregnancy or lactation led to exclusion of patients. Study-wide points: Blood also carried most thyroid clonotypes expanded above 0.001. Using 13 V-J features, a model discriminated ophthalmopathy from stable hyperthyroidism. Model predictions of ophthalmopathy came a median roughly 6.4 months before onset.

This clonotype originated in an adult woman with Graves' disease, either hyperthyroidism or ophthalmopathy (not recorded which). Sequenced sample: peripheral blood or thyroid tissue (not recorded which).

The CDR3 DNA reads TGTGCCAGCTCAAGCGCATATTCACCCCTCCACTTT. This translates into CASSSAYSPLHF. This chain connects TRBV3-1 to TRBJ1-6; D is uncertain. Trimming removed 8 bases at V and 8 bases at J, with 10 bases between. This CDR3 is 12 amino acids long. Looked up from germline, CDR1 is LGHDT and CDR2 is YNNKEL (reference sequence).